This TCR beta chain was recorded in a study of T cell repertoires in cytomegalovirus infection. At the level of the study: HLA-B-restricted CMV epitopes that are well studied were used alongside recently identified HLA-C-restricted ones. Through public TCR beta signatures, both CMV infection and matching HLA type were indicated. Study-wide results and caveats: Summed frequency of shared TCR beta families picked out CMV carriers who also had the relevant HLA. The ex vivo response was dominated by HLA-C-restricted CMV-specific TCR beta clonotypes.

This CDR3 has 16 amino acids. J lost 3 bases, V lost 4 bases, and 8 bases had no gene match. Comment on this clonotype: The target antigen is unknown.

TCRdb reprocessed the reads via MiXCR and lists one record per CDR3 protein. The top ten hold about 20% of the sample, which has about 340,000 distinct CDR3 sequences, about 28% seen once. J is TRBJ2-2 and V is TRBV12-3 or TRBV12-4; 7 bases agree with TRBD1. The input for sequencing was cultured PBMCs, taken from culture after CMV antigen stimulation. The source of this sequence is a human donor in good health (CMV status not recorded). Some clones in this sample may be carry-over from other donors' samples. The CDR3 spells CASSSKQGRDTGELFF. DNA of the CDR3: TGTGCCAGCAGTTCAAAACAGGGGCGAGACACCGGGGAGCTGTTTTTT.